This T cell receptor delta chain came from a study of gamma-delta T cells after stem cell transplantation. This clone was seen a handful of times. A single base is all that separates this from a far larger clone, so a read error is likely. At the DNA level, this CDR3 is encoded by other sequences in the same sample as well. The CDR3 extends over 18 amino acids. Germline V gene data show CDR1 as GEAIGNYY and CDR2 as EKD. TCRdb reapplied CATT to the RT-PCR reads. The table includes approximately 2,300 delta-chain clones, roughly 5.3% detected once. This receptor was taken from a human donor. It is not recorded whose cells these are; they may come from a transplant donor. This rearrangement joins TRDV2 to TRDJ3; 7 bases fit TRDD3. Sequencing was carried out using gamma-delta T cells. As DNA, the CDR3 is TGTGCCTGCGACACCGGATACGCACTTTCCTGGGACACCCGACAGATGTTTTTC. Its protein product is CACDTGYALSWDTRQMFF.